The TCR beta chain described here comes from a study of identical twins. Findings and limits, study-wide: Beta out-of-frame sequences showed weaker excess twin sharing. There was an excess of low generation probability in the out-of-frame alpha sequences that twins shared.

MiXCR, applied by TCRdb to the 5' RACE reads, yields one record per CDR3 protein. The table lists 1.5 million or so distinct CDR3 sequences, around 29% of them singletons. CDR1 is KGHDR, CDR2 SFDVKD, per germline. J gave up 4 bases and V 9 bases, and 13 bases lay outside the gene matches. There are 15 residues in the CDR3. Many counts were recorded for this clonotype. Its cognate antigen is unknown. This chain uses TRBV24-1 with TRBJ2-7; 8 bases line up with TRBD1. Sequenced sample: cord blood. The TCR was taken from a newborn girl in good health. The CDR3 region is CATVRGTGRNYEQYF. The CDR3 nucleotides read TGTGCCACCGTCCGAGGGACAGGAAGAAATTACGAGCAGTACTTC.